This T cell receptor (beta chain) was profiled in a study of cytomegalovirus exposure and HLA in healthy donors. Study-wide results and limits: Under in vitro conditions, a few CMV-associated chains were confirmed as specific for CMV antigens. That first-cohort TCR clusters tended to co-occur in the 120 or so validation repertoires was found in a later analysis. Most TCRs appeared rarely, but some public TCRs recurred in many donors.

Germline trimming cut 4 bases from V and 0 bases from J; bases unmatched to any gene: 5. The CDR3 spans 15 residues. CDR1 and CDR2 from the germline V gene are SGHRS and YFSETQ. Comment on this clone: What it binds is not known.

Clones were read by immunoSEQ multiplex PCR, and TCRdb kept only the in-frame ones, dropping some. The sample lists roughly 250,000 clones; approximately 83% were seen once. This sequence was found in a woman in her 30s in good health and CMV-seropositive. This chain connects TRBV5-1 to TRBJ2-7; 9 bases agree with TRBD2. Input material: PBMCs. The chain's CDR3 is CASSPFSGSSYEQYF. DNA of the CDR3: TGCGCCAGCAGCCCATTTAGCGGGAGCTCCTACGAGCAGTACTTC.